The T cell receptor beta chain described here comes from a study of blood T cell repertoires in COVID-19. Produced via immunoSEQ multiplex PCR; TCRdb's table is partial and in-frame only. The profile shows about 160,000 clones, approximately 84% of them singletons. Trimming left V 2 bases short and J 7 bases short, with 12 bases between. This CDR3 region has 14 residues. CDR1 is MNHEY, CDR2 SVGEGT, per germline. Sequenced material: peripheral blood. J is TRBJ2-1 and V is TRBV6-2 or TRBV6-3; D might be TRBD1 (5 bases). The TCR comes from a woman aged 80 or older with acute or convalescent COVID-19. CDR3 residues: CASSYGAMTNEQFF. The CDR3 DNA reads as TGTGCCAGCAGTTACGGGGCAATGACAAATGAGCAGTTCTTC.